This T cell receptor beta chain was recovered during a study of beta chain features in type 1 diabetes. Study-wide results and caveats: The similarity of naive, central memory and Treg TCRB repertoires appeared greater among patients than among healthy donors.

Sequenced material consisted of expressed TCRB transcripts (all of the isolated RNA was reverse transcribed). Profiling relied on immunoSEQ multiplex PCR, and the TCRdb table lists in-frame clones only, not all of them. The sample includes roughly 610,000 clones, 15% to 18% of them seen just once. Each of the CD4+ naive, central memory, regulatory and stem cell-like memory populations was sorted via CD45RO/CCR7/CD25/CD127/CD95/CD27. V gave up 5 bases and J gave up 1 base; unmatched junction bases: 8. CDR3 length equals 15 residues. Germline CDR1 LNHDA, CDR2 SQIVND (reference sequence). Only a few counts were recorded for this clone. What it binds is unknown.

This TCR came from a man aged 18 to 35 in good health. The sequencing sample was made of naive CD4+ T cells from blood. The chain is built from TRBV19 and TRBJ2-7; TRBD1 matches at 7 bases. The CDR3 protein is CASSLQTGSSYEQYF. The CDR3 nucleotides are TGTGCCAGTAGTCTACAGACAGGGAGTTCCTACGAGCAGTACTTC.